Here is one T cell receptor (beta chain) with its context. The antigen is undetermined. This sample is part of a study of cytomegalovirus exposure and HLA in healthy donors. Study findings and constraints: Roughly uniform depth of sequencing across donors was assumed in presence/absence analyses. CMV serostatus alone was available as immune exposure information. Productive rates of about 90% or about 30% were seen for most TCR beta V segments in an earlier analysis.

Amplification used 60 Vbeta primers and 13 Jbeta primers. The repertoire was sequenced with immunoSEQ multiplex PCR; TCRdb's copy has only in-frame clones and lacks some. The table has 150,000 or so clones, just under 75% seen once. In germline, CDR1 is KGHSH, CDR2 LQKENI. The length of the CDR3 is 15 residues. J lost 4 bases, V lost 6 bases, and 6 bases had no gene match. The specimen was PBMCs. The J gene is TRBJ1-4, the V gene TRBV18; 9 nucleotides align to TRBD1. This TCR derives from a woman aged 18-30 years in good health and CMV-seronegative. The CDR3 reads CASSPGTGLNEKLFF. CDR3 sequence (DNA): TGTGCCAGCTCCCCCGGGACAGGGCTTAATGAAAAACTGTTTTTT.